This T cell receptor (beta chain) is drawn from a study of blood T cell repertoires in COVID-19. Study as a whole: Acute-phase and convalescent COVID-19 samples originated in the United States, Italy and Spain. Sample material is recorded as cDNA or gDNA derived from T cells, B-cell-depleted T cells, or PBMCs.

This clone was seen a handful of times. The V gene's germline CDR1 is MNHEY and CDR2 SVGAGI. This CDR3 contains 16 residues. The germline V and J ends were trimmed by 3 bases and 6 bases, with 20 bases remaining between them. Sequencing was performed with immunoSEQ multiplex PCR; in TCRdb, only in-frame clones are kept and a portion is missing. Altogether 450,000 to 500,000 clones are present, roughly nine tenths being singletons, with the ten largest covering just over 8%. Symptom resolution, clearance, or two negative PCRs marked the recovered donors of Cohort 3. This sequence was found in an older woman who had recovered from COVID-19. The V gene is TRBV6-5, the J gene TRBJ1-1; the D is unclear. The material sequenced was PBMCs or T cells enriched from blood (not recorded which). CDR3 nucleotide sequence: TGTGCCAGCAGTTATAGGAGGGTACGGTCTTATCCTGAAGCTTTCTTT. The encoded protein is CASSYRRVRSYPEAFF.